The next 20 T cell receptor beta chains were all read from a single sample in a study of control samples from healthy donors and cancer patients. Sequencing used immunoSEQ multiplex PCR; TCRdb keeps in-frame clones, though not all of them. The sample contains tens of thousands of clones, 89% of which appear only once. Source material: PBMCs. The receptors were gathered from a man aged 35-49 years with colorectal cancer.

This clone appeared once. The chain links TRBV18 to TRBJ2-3; D may be TRBD1 (5 bases). The germline V gene has CDR1 KGHSH and CDR2 LQKENI. The CDR3 consists of 13 residues. The ends were cut back, 2 bases at V and 5 bases at J, with 8 bases in the middle. CDR3 amino acids: CASSPSRVDTQYF. In DNA form, the CDR3 reads TGTGCCAGCTCACCATCCAGGGTAGATACGCAGTATTTT. Using reference TRBV18 and TRBJ2-3 for the parts outside the CDR3, the full variable domain is NAGVMQNPRHLVRRRGQEARLRCSPMKGHSHVYWYRQLPEEGLKFMVYLQKENIIDESGMPKERFSAEFPKEGPSILRIQQVVRGDSAAYFCASSPSRVDTQYFGPGTRLTVL.

The J gene is TRBJ1-6, the V gene TRBV10-1; D may be TRBD1 (5 bases). CDR1 is WNHNN, CDR2 SYGVQD, per germline (reference sequence). This CDR3 has 17 amino acids. Between the trimmed V and J ends, which lost 7 bases and 9 bases, there was a span of 25 bases. This CDR3 reads CASTKPGGDRRSSPLHF. Here the CDR3 DNA reads TGCGCCAGCACCAAGCCGGGCGGGGACCGGAGGAGTTCACCCCTCCACTTT.

This clone was counted between two and nine times. This sample includes further DNA sequences coding for the same CDR3. V is TRBV12-3 or TRBV12-4 and J is TRBJ2-5; D gene uncertain. Between the trimmed V and J ends, which lost 1 base and 6 bases, there was a span of 9 bases. This CDR3 has 13 amino acids. In nucleotides, the CDR3 is TGTGCCAGCAGTTTAGGACCCGGGCAGACCCAGTACTTC. Its protein is CASSLGPGQTQYF.

This chain connects TRBV27 to TRBJ2-1; weak D call: TRBD2 (6 bases). Germline CDR1 MNHEY, CDR2 SMNVEV (reference sequence). The V gene lost 2 bases and the J gene lost 6 bases, with 8 bases spanning the gap. The CDR3 runs 13 residues. The CDR3 nucleotides are TGTGCCAGCAGTTTAGACGGGAGCAATGAGCAGTTCTTC. It translates to CASSLDGSNEQFF.

The chain couples TRBV28 to TRBJ2-7, with 8 bases that match TRBD2. CDR3 size: 14 residues. The germline gives CDR1 MDHEN, CDR2 SYDVKM. V lost 3 bases to trimming and J lost 5 bases; unmatched junction nucleotides: 6. Here the CDR3 reads CASSLLAGLNEQYF. The DNA of the CDR3 is TGTGCCAGCAGTTTGCTAGCGGGTCTTAACGAGCAGTACTTC.

V is TRBV30 and J is TRBJ1-2, with D hard to call. The CDR3 totals 13 residues. Germline V gives CDR1 GTSNPN, CDR2 SVGIG (reference sequence). The ends were cut back, 3 bases at V and 10 bases at J, with 18 bases in the middle. The CDR3 coding sequence is TGTGCCTGGAGCCAAAACGAACAGCCGCCCTACACCTTC. Its protein is CAWSQNEQPPYTF.

This chain's CDR3 is CASSLSGLAGDGSYEQYF. In DNA, the CDR3 is TGTGCCAGCAGCTTATCGGGACTAGCGGGAGATGGTTCCTACGAGCAGTACTTC. This chain links TRBV11-3 with TRBJ2-7; the match to TRBD2 covers 14 bases. V lost 2 bases, J lost 1 base, and 7 bases stayed unmatched. CDR3 length: 18 residues. Germline assignment: CDR1 SGHNT and CDR2 YENEEA. Drawing the rest from reference TRBV11-3 and TRBJ2-7, the complete variable domain is EAGVVQSPRYKIIEKKQPVAFWCNPISGHNTLYWYLQNLGQGPELLIRYENEEAVDDSQLPKDRFSAERLKGVDSTLKIQPAELGDSAVYLCASSLSGLAGDGSYEQYFGPGTRLTVT.

The V and J genes are TRBV2 and TRBJ1-2; 7 bases align to TRBD1. The CDR3 sequence is 14 residues long. The V gene's germline CDR1 is SNHLY and CDR2 FYNNEI. V lost 5 bases to trimming and J lost 8 bases; unmatched junction nucleotides: 11. The CDR3 is CASSSIQGLGGYTF. Written as DNA, the CDR3 is TGTGCCAGCAGTTCTATACAGGGGTTGGGAGGCTACACCTTC.

V gene TRBV5-4 combines with J gene TRBJ2-1, with a weak D call TRBD2 (5 bases). CDR3 length equals 15 residues. V lost 2 bases, J lost 3 bases, and 12 bases lay in between. Germline lookup yields CDR1 SGHNT and CDR2 YYREEE (reference sequence). The CDR3 reads CASSFYGGDYNEQFF. The CDR3 DNA is TGTGCCAGCAGCTTCTATGGAGGCGACTACAATGAGCAGTTCTTC.

The V gene is TRBV11-3, the J gene TRBJ2-7; D is undetermined. V was cut by 5 bases and J by 4 bases, with 9 bases left in between. This CDR3 is 12 amino acids long. Germline V CDR1 and CDR2: SGHNT, YENEEA. CDR3 region: CASSLLNYEQYF. CDR3 sequence (DNA): TGTGCCAGCAGCCTTCTTAATTACGAGCAGTACTTC.

The chain has TRBV5-5 and TRBJ1-1, with unresolved D. The CDR3 runs 12 residues. Germline CDR1 SGHKS, CDR2 YYEKEE (reference sequence). The V and J ends lost 0 bases and 0 bases respectively, with 0 bases between them. CDR3 nucleotides: TGTGCCAGCAGCTTGGTGAACACTGAAGCTTTCTTT. Translation gives CASSLVNTEAFF.

The J gene is TRBJ2-7, the V gene TRBV6-1; 14 nucleotides line up with TRBD2. Per the germline V gene, CDR1 is MNHNS and CDR2 is SASEGT. The CDR3 length is 17 residues. V dropped 3 bases and J dropped 3; count of bases not matched to a gene: 7. The CDR3 DNA reads TGTGCCAGCAGTGACCAGGGACTAGCGGGAGTAGACTACGAGCAGTACTTC. Its translation is CASSDQGLAGVDYEQYF.

The genes are TRBV19 and TRBJ1-5, with D possibly matching TRBD1 (5 bases). The CDR3 consists of 16 residues. Trimming removed 4 bases at V and 4 bases at J, with 17 bases between. Germline CDR1 is LNHDA and CDR2 is SQIVND (reference sequence). The CDR3 here is CASSTGFKQGNQPQHF. The CDR3 coding sequence is TGTGCCAGTAGTACCGGATTTAAGCAGGGAAATCAGCCCCAGCATTTT.

The CDR3 here is CASNPLLGGNEQFF. The CDR3 nucleotides are TGTGCCAGCAACCCACTGCTCGGGGGCAATGAGCAGTTCTTC. The V gene is TRBV2, the J gene TRBJ2-1; possible D gene TRBD2, 6 bases. Germline loops: CDR1 SNHLY, CDR2 FYNNEI. Deletions cut 7 bases from V and 6 bases from J, with 16 bases between. This CDR3 is built from 14 residues.

The V gene is TRBV19, the J gene TRBJ1-5, with D perhaps matching TRBD1 (6 bases). The germline gives CDR1 LNHDA, CDR2 SQIVND (reference sequence). The CDR3 contains 15 residues. V was pared by 7 bases and J by 0 bases, with 13 bases between. CDR3 sequence (DNA): TGTGCCAGTACCTGGACAGCATATAGCAATCAGCCCCAGCATTTT. It encodes CASTWTAYSNQPQHF.

The rearrangement joins TRBV30 to TRBJ2-1; 7 nucleotides line up with TRBD2. This CDR3 is built from 13 residues. V dropped 5 bases and J dropped 5; count of bases not matched to a gene: 6. CDR1 is GTSNPN and CDR2 is SVGIG in the germline V gene (reference sequence). The CDR3 region has the DNA TGTGCCTGGGGAAGACTAGCCAACAATGAGCAGTTCTTC. Translated: CAWGRLANNEQFF.

This clone was seen just once. The chain has TRBV30 and TRBJ1-1; D is perhaps TRBD1 (6 bases). This CDR3 has 13 amino acids. Trimming left V 7 bases short and J 5 bases short, with 17 bases between. The germline V gene encodes CDR1 GTSNPN and CDR2 SVGIG (reference sequence). The CDR3: CAYRTDVGTEAFF. The CDR3 DNA reads TGTGCCTACAGGACAGACGTGGGGACTGAAGCTTTCTTT.

V and J are TRBV6-5 and TRBJ2-3; TRBD1 agrees at 7 bases. With V trimmed by 7 bases and J by 1 base, 5 bases remained unmatched. CDR3 length: 14 amino acids. Germline CDR1 is MNHEY and CDR2 is SVGAGI. CDR3 coding DNA: TGTGCCAGCACCTCCGGGACAGGCACAGATACGCAGTATTTT. Translated, it gives CASTSGTGTDTQYF.

This clone was picked up a small number of times. The V call is TRBV28, the J call TRBJ2-7; no firm D call. This CDR3 has 14 residues. Germline V CDR1 and CDR2: MDHEN, SYDVKM. V dropped 5 bases and J dropped 3 bases, with 14 bases sitting between them. In DNA form, the CDR3 reads TGTGCCAGCAGTAAGACGATTCACAGCTACGAGCAGTACTTC. Translation: CASSKTIHSYEQYF.

The chain links TRBV5-8 to TRBJ2-6, with 7 bases matching TRBD1. Germline-derived CDR1 and CDR2 are SGHTS and YDEGEE. Germline trimming cut 0 bases from V and 0 bases from J; bases unmatched to any gene: 3. The CDR3 is made up of 17 amino acids. CDR3 sequence (DNA): TGTGCCAGCAGCTTGGGACAGGGCACCTCTGGGGCCAACGTCCTGACTTTC. Residues: CASSLGQGTSGANVLTF.